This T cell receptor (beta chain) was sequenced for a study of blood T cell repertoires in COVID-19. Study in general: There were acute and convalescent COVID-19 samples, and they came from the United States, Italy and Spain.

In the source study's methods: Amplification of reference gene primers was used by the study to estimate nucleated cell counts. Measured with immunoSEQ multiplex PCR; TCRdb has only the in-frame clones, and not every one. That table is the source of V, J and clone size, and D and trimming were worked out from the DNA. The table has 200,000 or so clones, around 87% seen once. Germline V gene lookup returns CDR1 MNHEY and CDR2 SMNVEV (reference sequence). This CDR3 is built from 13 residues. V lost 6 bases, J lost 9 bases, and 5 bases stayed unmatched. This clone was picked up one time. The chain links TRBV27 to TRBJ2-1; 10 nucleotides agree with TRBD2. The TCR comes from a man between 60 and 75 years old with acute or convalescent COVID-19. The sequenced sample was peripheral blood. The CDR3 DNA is TGTGCCAGCAGCTTAGCGGGGGGTGGTGAGCAGTTCTTC. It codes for CASSLAGGGEQFF.